The text below deals with one T cell receptor (beta chain). This record comes from a study of CD8 T cells in Susac syndrome. RNA totalling about 0.5 to 1 ug underwent reverse transcription with random hexamers. TCRdb independently ran MiXCR on the immunoSEQ multiplex PCR reads; one entry per CDR3 protein. The sample lists some 68,000 distinct CDR3 sequences, 93% occurring once. The trim removed 3 bases at V and 1 base at J, leaving 5 bases unmatched. Germline-derived CDR1 and CDR2 are DFQATT and SNEGSKA (reference sequence). This CDR3 is built from 14 residues. The sample taken for sequencing was CD4+ T cells from PBMCs. The chain employs TRBV20-1 and TRBJ1-1; 7 bases are a match to TRBD1. The receptor was isolated from a human donor with Susac syndrome. The CDR3 DNA follows: TGCAGTGCTAGGCGACAGGGTGGGAACACTGAAGCTTTCTTT. The encoded protein is CSARRQGGNTEAFF.